This T cell receptor beta chain was sequenced for a study of T cells after somatic rescue of genetic block (dated by TCRdb to 2019 to 2021). About the full investigation: The study assessed how robust, over the long term, a T-cell system was when the system had developed through somatic rescue of a genetic block in T-cell development.

Compared with germline, V lacks 3 bases and J lacks 7 bases; bases without a gene match: 4. Based on the germline V gene, the CDR1 and CDR2 sequences are MNHEY and SVGAGI. From cysteine to phenylalanine, the CDR3 is 13 amino acids long. CDR3 DNA only is kept here, 39 bases in frame from base 1. Worth noting for this clone: Its antigen is not yet known. Per-base quality was not reported, and no clone a single base away is much larger than it.

The method was the immunoSEQ multiplex PCR assay. The table was pulled from immuneACCESS by TCRdb, which kept in-frame rearrangements only. Such tables lose some clones; where checked, under half of the loss comes from unresolved V genes, and the rest has no known cause. A total of some 70,000 clones appear in this sample, under 95% of them only once. Of the sample, about 3% falls within the top ten clones. The rearranged segments are TRBV6-5 and TRBJ1-2, and 8 bases in between align with TRBD1. The sequenced sample consisted of peripheral blood mononuclear cells (PBMCs). This TCR was sampled from a man younger than 40. This receptor carries the CDR3 CASSYQGALGYTF. Here is the DNA: TGTGCCAGCAGTTATCAGGGGGCTCTTGGCTACACCTTC.